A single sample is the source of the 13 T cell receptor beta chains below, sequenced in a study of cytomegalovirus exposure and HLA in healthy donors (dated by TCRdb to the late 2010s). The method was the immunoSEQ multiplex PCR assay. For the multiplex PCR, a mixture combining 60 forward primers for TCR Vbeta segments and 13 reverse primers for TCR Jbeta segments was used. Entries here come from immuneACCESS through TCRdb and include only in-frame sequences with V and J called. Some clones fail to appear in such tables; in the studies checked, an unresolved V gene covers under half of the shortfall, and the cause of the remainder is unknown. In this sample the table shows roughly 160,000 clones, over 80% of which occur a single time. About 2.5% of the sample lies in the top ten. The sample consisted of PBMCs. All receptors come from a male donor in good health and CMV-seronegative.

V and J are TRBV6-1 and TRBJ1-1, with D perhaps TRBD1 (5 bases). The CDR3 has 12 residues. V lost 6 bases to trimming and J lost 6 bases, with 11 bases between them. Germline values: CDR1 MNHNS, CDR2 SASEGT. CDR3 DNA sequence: TGTGCCAGCAGCAGGGTGTCCGCTGAAGCTTTCTTT. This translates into CASSRVSAEAFF.

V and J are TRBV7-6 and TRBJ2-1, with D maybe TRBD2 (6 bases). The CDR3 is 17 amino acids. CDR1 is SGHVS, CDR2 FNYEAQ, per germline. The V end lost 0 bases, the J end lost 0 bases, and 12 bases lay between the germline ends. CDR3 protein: CASSLAGAGSSYNEQFF. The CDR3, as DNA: TGTGCCAGCAGCTTAGCGGGTGCCGGGAGCTCCTACAATGAGCAGTTCTTC.

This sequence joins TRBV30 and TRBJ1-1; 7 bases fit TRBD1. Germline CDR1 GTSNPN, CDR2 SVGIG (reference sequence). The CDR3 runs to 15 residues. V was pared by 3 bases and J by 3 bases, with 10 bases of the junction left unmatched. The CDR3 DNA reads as TGTGCCTGGAGGGAAAGGGGACAGTTCTACACTGAAGCTTTCTTT. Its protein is CAWRERGQFYTEAFF. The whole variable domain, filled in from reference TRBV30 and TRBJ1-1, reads SQTIHQWPATLVQPVGSPLSLECTVEGTSNPNLYWYRQAAGRGLQLLFYSVGIGQISSEVPQNLSASRPQDRQFILSSKKLLLSDSGFYLCAWRERGQFYTEAFFGQGTRLTVV.

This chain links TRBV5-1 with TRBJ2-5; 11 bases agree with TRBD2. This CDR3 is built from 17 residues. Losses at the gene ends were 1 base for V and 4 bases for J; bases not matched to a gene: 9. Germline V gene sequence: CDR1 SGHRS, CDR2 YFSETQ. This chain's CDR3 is CASSLYSGGATGETQYF. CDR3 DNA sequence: TGCGCCAGCAGCTTGTATAGCGGGGGGGCCACGGGAGAGACCCAGTACTTC.

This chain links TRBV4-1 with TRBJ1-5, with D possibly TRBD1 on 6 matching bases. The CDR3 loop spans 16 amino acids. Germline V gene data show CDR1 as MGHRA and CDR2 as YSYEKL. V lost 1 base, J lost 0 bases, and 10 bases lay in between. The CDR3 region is CASSQVQGNSNQPQHF. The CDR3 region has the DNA TGCGCCAGCAGCCAAGTACAGGGAAATAGCAATCAGCCCCAGCATTTT.

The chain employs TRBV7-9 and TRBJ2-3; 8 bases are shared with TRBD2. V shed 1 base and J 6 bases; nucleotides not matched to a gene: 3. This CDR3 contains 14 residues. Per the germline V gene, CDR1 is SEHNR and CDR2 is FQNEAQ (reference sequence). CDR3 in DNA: TGTGCCAGCAGCTTAGGCGGGGGGAGTGATACGCAGTATTTT. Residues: CASSLGGGSDTQYF.

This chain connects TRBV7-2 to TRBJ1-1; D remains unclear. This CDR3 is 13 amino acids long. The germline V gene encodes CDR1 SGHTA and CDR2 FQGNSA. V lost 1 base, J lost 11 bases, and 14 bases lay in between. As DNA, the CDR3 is TGTGCCAGCAGCTTAGGCGTAGGGCCGGGGGCTTTCTTT. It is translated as CASSLGVGPGAFF.

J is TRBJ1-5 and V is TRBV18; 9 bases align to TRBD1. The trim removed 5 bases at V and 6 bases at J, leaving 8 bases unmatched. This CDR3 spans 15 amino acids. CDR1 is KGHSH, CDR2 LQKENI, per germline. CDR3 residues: CASSSGQGTGQPQHF. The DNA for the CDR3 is TGTGCCAGCTCATCGGGACAGGGTACTGGTCAGCCCCAGCATTTT.

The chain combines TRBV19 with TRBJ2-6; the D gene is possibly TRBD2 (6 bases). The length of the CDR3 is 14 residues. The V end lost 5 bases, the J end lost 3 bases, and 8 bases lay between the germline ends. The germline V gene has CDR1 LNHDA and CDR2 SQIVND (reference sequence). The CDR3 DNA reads TGTGCCAGTAGTCCGGGAGTTGGGGCCAACGTCCTGACTTTC. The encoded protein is CASSPGVGANVLTF.

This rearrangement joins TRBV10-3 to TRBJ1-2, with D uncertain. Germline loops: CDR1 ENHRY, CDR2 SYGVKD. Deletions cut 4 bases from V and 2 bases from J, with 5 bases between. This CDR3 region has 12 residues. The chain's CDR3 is CAISGQNYGYTF. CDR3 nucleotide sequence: TGTGCCATCAGTGGCCAGAACTATGGCTACACCTTC.

The DNA of the CDR3 is TGTGCCAGCAGCCCGGGGACTAGCCAAATCAATGAGCAGTTCTTC. Encoded protein: CASSPGTSQINEQFF. The J gene is TRBJ2-1, the V gene TRBV11-3; 9 nucleotides align to TRBD2. This CDR3 is built from 15 residues. The junction had 8 bases not matched to a gene; V was cut back by 5 bases and J by 6 bases. Germline loops: CDR1 SGHNT, CDR2 YENEEA. Full variable domain (rest looked up from reference TRBV11-3 and TRBJ2-1): EAGVVQSPRYKIIEKKQPVAFWCNPISGHNTLYWYLQNLGQGPELLIRYENEEAVDDSQLPKDRFSAERLKGVDSTLKIQPAELGDSAVYLCASSPGTSQINEQFFGPGTRLTVL.

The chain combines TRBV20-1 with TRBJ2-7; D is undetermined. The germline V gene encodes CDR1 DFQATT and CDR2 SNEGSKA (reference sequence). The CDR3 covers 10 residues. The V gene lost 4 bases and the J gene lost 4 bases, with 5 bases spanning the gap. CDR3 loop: CSANEYEQYF. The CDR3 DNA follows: TGCAGTGCTAACGAGTACGAGCAGTACTTC.

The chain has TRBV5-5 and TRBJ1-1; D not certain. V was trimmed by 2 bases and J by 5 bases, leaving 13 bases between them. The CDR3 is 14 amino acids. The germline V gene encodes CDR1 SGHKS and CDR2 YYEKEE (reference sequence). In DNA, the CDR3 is TGTGCCAGCAGCTTTAGGCTATCGGGTACTGAAGCTTTCTTT. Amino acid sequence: CASSFRLSGTEAFF. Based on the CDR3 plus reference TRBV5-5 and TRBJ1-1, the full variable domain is DAGVTQSPTHLIKTRGQQVTLRCSPISGHKSVSWYQQVLGQGPQFIFQYYEKEERGRGNFPDRFSARQFPNYSSELNVNALLLGDSALYLCASSFRLSGTEAFFGQGTRLTVV.